The 2 T cell receptor beta chains presented below share a single source sample, sequenced in a study of PD-1 blockade in mismatch repair-deficient tumors. TCRdb's copy holds only in-frame clones and misses some; the assay was immunoSEQ multiplex PCR. The data hold over 100,000 clones, with 60% to 85% observed a single time. The specimen comprised peripheral blood, sampled 60 to 65 weeks after starting pembrolizumab. The receptors derive from an adult with mismatch repair-deficient cancer.

The chain recombines TRBV7-9 with TRBJ2-3; 9 bases map to TRBD2. CDR1 and CDR2 (germline): SEHNR, FQNEAQ (reference sequence). Unmatched junction bases numbered 8, after V lost 5 bases and J lost 8 bases. The CDR3 is 14 amino acids. CDR3 region: CASSPRMREGTQYF. The CDR3 DNA is TGTGCCAGCAGCCCGCGGATGCGGGAGGGTACGCAGTATTTT.

The CDR3: CSVEEQGADTQYF. Here the CDR3 DNA reads TGCAGCGTTGAAGAGCAGGGCGCAGATACGCAGTATTTT. The chain is built from TRBV29-1 and TRBJ2-3; D perhaps matches TRBD1 (5 bases). The germline V gene has CDR1 SQVTM and CDR2 ANQGSEA. CDR3 length: 13 amino acids. V lost 0 bases and J lost 4, with 8 bases in between.